The 10 T cell receptor beta chains presented below share a single source sample, sequenced in a study of CXCR3-negative and CXCR3-positive naive CD8 T cells. The TRB libraries of cDNA were built by UMI-labeled 5' RACE. TCRdb reworked the 5' RACE reads into one entry per CDR3 protein, no DNA. The listing records tens of thousands of distinct CDR3 sequences. Sequences were obtained from memory CD8+ T cells from blood. The receptors originated from a human donor in good health. Some clones in this sample may be carry-over from other donors' samples.

The chain is built from TRBV14 and TRBJ2-7; as DNA is missing, the TRBD1 call by TCRdb cannot be tested. The CDR3 length is 13 residues. Germline CDR1 and CDR2: SGHDN and FVKESK. This CDR3 is CASSRPPGSEQYF.

V gene TRBV12-3 or TRBV12-4 combines with J gene TRBJ1-1; TCRdb outputs TRBD1, but without DNA this stays unchecked. The CDR3 is 13 amino acids. The chain's CDR3 is CASRPGQGARSFF.

The chain recombines TRBV19 with TRBJ2-1; TCRdb names TRBD1, which stays unverified in the absence of DNA. The CDR3 is made up of 14 amino acids. Germline-derived CDR1 and CDR2 are LNHDA and SQIVND (reference sequence). CDR3 amino acids: CASSIAGLGNEQFF.

This chain uses TRBV28 with TRBJ2-5; TCRdb's D call, TRBD2, is unchecked because there is no DNA. This CDR3 comprises 14 residues. Germline loops: CDR1 MDHEN, CDR2 SYDVKM. CDR3 protein: CASSLESSSETQYF.

The V and J genes are TRBV7-2 and TRBJ2-3; the TCRdb D gene call, TRBD2, has no DNA to confirm it. The length of the CDR3 is 15 residues. Per the germline V gene, CDR1 is SGHTA and CDR2 is FQGNSA. This CDR3 is CASSLLSGGVDTQYF.

CDR3 protein: CASSQDPGAGGDTQYF. The chain carries TRBV4-2 and TRBJ2-3; TCRdb returns TRBD1, unconfirmable since there is no DNA. Germline V gene lookup returns CDR1 LGHNA and CDR2 YNFKEQ. CDR3 length equals 16 residues.

The chain joins TRBV6-6 to TRBJ1-1; TCRdb's D gene call, TRBD1, goes unchecked for lack of DNA. The V gene's germline CDR1 is MNHNY and CDR2 SVGAGI (reference sequence). The CDR3 extends over 12 amino acids. CDR3 loop: CAIRGGNTEAFF.

J is TRBJ2-3 and V is TRBV28; as DNA is missing, the TRBD1 call by TCRdb cannot be tested. The CDR3 runs to 15 residues. The germline V gene has CDR1 MDHEN and CDR2 SYDVKM. The CDR3 loop is CASRGRDRSTDTQYF.

The chain uses TRBV29-1 and TRBJ2-7. This CDR3 spans 13 amino acids. Per the germline V gene, CDR1 is SQVTM and CDR2 is ANQGSEA. The CDR3 sequence is CSVHGQGAYEQYF.

The V call is TRBV28, the J call TRBJ2-7; TCRdb outputs TRBD1, but without DNA this stays unchecked. Germline CDR1 reads MDHEN; CDR2 reads SYDVKM. This CDR3 comprises 15 residues. CDR3 sequence: CASRERGTPSYEQYF.